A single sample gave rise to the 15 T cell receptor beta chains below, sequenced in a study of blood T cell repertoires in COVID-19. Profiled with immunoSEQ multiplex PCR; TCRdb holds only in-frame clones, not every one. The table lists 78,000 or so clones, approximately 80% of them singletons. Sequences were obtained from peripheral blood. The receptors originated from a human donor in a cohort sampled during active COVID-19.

The CDR3 sequence is CASSAQGQGYNEQFF. CDR3 nucleotides: TGCGCCAGCAGCGCTCAGGGACAGGGGTACAATGAGCAGTTCTTC. The rearrangement joins TRBV5-1 to TRBJ2-1; TRBD1 aligns across 10 bases. The CDR3 contains 15 residues. The ends lost 4 bases at V and 4 bases at J; junction bases unmatched: 5. The germline CDR1 and CDR2 sequences are SGHRS and YFSETQ.

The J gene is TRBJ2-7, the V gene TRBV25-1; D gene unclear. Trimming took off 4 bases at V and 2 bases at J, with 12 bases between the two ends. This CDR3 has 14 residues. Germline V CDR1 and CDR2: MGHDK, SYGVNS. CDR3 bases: TGTGCCAGCAGTGGAAGGAGCTCGGCCTACGAGCAGTACTTC. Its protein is CASSGRSSAYEQYF.

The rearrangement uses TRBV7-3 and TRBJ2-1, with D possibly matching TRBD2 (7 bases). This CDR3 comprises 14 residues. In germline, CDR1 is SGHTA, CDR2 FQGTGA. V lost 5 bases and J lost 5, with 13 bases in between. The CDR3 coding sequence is TGTGCCAGCAGCCCTGGGGGGGCGAACAATGAGCAGTTCTTC. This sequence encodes CASSPGGANNEQFF.

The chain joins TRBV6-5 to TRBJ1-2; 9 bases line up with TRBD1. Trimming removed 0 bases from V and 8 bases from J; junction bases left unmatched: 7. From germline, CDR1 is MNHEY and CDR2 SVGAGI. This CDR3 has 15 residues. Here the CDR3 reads CASSYSWTGEWGYTF. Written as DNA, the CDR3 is TGTGCCAGCAGTTACTCCTGGACAGGGGAGTGGGGCTACACCTTC.

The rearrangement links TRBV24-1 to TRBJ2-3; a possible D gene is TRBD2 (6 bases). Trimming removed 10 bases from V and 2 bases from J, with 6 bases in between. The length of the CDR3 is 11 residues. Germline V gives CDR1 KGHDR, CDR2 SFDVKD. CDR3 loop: CATGLTDTQYF. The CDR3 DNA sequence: TGTGCCACGGGACTCACAGATACGCAGTATTTT.

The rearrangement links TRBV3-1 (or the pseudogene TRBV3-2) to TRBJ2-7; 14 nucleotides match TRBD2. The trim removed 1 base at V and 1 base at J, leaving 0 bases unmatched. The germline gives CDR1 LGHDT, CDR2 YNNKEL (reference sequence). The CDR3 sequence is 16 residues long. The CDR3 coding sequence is TGTGCCAGCAGCCAAGGGACTAGCGGGAGGTCCTACGAGCAGTACTTC. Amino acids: CASSQGTSGRSYEQYF.

CDR3 loop: CASSRDSGNQPQHF. The CDR3 bases are TGTGCCAGCAGCCGCGACAGCGGCAATCAGCCCCAGCATTTT. The chain links TRBV7-2 to TRBJ1-5, with TRBD1 as a possible D gene (5 bases). This CDR3 has 14 amino acids. V was shortened by 5 bases and J by 2 bases, with 10 bases between the two germline ends. Per the germline V gene, CDR1 is SGHTA and CDR2 is FQGNSA.

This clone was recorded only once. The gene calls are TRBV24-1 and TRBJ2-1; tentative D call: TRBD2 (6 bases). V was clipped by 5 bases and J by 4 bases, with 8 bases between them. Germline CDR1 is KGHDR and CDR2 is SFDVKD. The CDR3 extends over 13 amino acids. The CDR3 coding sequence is TGTGCCACCAGTGCCGCGGGATACAATGAGCAGTTCTTC. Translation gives CATSAAGYNEQFF.

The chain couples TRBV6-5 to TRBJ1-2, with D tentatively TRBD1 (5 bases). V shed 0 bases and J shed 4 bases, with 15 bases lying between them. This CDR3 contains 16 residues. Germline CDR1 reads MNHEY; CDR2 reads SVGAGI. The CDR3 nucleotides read TGTGCCAGCAGTTACTCGGGGGGGAGGGCCGGCTATGGCTACACCTTC. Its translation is CASSYSGGRAGYGYTF.

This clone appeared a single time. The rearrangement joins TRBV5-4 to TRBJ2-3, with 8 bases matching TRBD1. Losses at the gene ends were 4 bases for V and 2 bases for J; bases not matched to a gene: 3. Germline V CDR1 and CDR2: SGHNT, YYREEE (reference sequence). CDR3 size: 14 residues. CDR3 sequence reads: CASSRGQDTDTQYF. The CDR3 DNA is TGTGCCAGCAGCCGGGGACAGGACACAGATACGCAGTATTTT.

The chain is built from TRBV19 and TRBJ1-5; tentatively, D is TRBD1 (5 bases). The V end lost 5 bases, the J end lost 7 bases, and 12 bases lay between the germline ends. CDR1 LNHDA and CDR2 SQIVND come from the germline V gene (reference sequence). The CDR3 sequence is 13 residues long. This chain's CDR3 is CASSGPGYQPQHF. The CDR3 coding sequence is TGTGCCAGTAGTGGACCAGGGTACCAGCCCCAGCATTTT.

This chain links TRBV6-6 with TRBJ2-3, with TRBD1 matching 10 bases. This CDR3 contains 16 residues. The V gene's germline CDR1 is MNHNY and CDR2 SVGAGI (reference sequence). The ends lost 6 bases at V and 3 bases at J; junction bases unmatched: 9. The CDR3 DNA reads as TGTGCCAGCAGCCCTGGGACAGGGGACACGACAGATACGCAGTATTTT. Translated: CASSPGTGDTTDTQYF.

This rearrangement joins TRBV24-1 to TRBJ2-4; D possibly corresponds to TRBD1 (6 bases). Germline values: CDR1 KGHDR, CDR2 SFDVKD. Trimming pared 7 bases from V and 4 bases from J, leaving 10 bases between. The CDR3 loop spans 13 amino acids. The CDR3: CATRLTGKNIQYF. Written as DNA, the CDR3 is TGTGCCACCAGGTTGACAGGAAAAAACATTCAGTACTTC.

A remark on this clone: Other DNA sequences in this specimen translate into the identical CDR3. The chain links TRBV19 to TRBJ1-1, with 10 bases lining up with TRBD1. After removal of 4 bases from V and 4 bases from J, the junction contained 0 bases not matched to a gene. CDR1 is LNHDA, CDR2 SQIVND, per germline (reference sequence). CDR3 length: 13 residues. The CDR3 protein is CASSRDRGTEAFF. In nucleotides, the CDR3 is TGTGCCAGTAGTAGGGACAGGGGCACTGAAGCTTTCTTT. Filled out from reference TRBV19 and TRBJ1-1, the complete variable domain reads DGGITQSPKYLFRKEGQNVTLSCEQNLNHDAMYWYRQDPGQGLRLIYYSQIVNDFQKGDIAEGYSVSREKKESFPLTVTSAQKNPTAFYLCASSRDRGTEAFFGQGTRLTVV.

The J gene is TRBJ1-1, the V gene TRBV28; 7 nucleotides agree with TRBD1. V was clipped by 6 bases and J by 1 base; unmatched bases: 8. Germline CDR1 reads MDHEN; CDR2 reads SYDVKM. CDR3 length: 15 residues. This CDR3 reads CASRPTTGENTEAFF. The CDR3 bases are TGTGCCAGCAGACCAACCACAGGGGAGAACACTGAAGCTTTCTTT.